The clone carrying this TCR beta chain was counted ten times or more. The antigen remains unidentified. This sample was taken from a study of OX40 agonist ivuxolimab in advanced cancers. Study background: Patients with hepatocellular carcinoma, melanoma, renal cell or head and neck cancer made up the dose-escalation patients. Study-level findings and limits: Patients with a partial response at 0.1-3.0 mg/kg had among the lowest clonal expansion. In general, CD8+ T cells held more expanded clones than CD4+ did, on average.

Patients were ineligible given autoimmune disease history or systemic immunosuppression. The assay was immunoSEQ multiplex PCR, and TCRdb's table has in-frame clones only and misses some. The sample contains about 62,000 clones, about 91% of which appear only once. From germline, CDR1 is LNHNV and CDR2 YYDKDF (reference sequence). Trimming pared 0 bases from V and 3 bases from J, leaving 12 bases between. CDR3 length equals 15 residues. Sequencing used CD4+ or CD8+ T cells sorted from blood, obtained in a trial of the OX40 agonist ivuxolimab. The rearrangement uses TRBV15 and TRBJ2-7; D might be TRBD2 (5 bases). The TCR sequence derives from an adult with an advanced solid tumor such as melanoma, head and neck, liver or kidney cancer. In DNA, the CDR3 is TGTGCCACCAGCAGAGATCGAGGGTCCCTCTACGAGCAGTACTTC. Translating it yields CATSRDRGSLYEQYF.